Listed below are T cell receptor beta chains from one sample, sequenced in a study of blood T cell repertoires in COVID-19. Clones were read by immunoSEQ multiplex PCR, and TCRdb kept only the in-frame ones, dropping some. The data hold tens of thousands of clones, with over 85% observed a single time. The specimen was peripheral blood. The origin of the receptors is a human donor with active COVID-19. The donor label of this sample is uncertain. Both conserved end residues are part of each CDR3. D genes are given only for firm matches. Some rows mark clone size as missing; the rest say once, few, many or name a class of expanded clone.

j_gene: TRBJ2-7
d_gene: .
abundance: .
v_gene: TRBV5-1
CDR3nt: TGCGCCAGCAGCTTGGACATTTCCTACGAGCAGTACTTC
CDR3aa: CASSLDISYEQYF

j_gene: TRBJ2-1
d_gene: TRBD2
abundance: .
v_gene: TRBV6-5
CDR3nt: TGTGCCAGCAGTTACTCGCGGGAGTCCTACAATGAGCAGTTCTTC
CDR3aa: CASSYSRESYNEQFF

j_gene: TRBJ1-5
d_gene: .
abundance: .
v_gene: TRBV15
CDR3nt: TGTGCCACCAGCAGCTCTGACAGCCCTAATCAGCCCCAGCATTTT
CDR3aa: CATSSSDSPNQPQHF

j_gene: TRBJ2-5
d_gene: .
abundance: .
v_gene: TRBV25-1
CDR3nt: TGTGCCAGCAACAGATTCGAAATTGAGACCCAGTACTTC
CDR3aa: CASNRFEIETQYF

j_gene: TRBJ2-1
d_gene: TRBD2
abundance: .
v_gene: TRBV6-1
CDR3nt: TGTGCCAGCAGTGAACGAGCGGGAGGGCCGAGAAATGAGCAGTTCTTC
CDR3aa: CASSERAGGPRNEQFF

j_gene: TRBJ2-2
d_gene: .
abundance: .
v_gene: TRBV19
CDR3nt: TGTGCCAGTAGTATTCTCGGGAGTGCAAACACCGGGGAGCTGTTTTTT
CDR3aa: CASSILGSANTGELFF

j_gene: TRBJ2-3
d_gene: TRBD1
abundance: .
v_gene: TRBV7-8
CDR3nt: TGTGCCAGCAGTACTCGGGGACAGGGGTCCCGGACAGATACGCAGTATTTT
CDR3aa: CASSTRGQGSRTDTQYF

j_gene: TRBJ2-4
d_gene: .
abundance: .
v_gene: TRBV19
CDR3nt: TGTGCCAGTATCGATGGAGAGGGCTCACCATTTCAGTACTTC
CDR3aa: CASIDGEGSPFQYF

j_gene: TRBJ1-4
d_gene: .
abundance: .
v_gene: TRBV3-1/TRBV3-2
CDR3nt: TGTGCCAGCAGCTATAGAGACCCCCGGAGGGAAGAACTGTTTTTT
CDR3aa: CASSYRDPRREELFF

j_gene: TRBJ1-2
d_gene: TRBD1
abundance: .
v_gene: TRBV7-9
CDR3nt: TGTGCCAGCAGCTCCCCAACCGACAGGGGGAGAGCTAACTATGGCTACACCTTC
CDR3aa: CASSSPTDRGRANYGYTF

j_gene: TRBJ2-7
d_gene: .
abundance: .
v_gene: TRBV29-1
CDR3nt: TGCAGCGTCCTGACAACCAGTCATTACGAGCAGTACTTC
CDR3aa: CSVLTTSHYEQYF

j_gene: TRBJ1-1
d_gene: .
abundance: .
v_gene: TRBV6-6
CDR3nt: TGTGCCAGCAGTTACGTGGGCAGAGAAGCTTTCTTT
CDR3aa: CASSYVGREAFF

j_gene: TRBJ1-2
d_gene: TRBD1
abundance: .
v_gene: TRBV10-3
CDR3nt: TGTGCCATCAGCTTGGGACAGGGAGCCTATGGCTACACCTTC
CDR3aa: CAISLGQGAYGYTF

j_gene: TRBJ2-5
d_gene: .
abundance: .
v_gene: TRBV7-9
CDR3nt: TGTGCCAGCACAAAACAGGGAGAGACCCAGTACTTC
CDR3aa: CASTKQGETQYF

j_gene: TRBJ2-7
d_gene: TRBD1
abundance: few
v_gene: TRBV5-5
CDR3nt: TGTGCCAGCAGCTCACCCGGACAGGGGAAGGACGAGCAGTACTTC
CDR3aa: CASSSPGQGKDEQYF

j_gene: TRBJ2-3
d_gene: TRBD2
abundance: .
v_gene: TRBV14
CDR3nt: TGTGCCAGCAGCCCCGCTAGCGGGGGGCTGACAGATACGCAGTATTTT
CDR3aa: CASSPASGGLTDTQYF

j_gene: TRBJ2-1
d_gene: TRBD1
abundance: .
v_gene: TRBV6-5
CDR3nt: TGTGCCAGCAGTCCCGGACAGGGGGCGCATCAGTTCTTC
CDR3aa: CASSPGQGAHQFF

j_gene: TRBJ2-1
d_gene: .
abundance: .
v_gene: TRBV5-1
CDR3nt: TGCGCCAGCGGACAATTGGACACTTTCAATGAGCAGTTCTTC
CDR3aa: CASGQLDTFNEQFF

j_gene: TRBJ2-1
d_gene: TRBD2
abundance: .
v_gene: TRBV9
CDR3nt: TGTGCCAGCAGCACCTTAGCGGGAGCGTCCTACAATGAGCAGTTCTTC
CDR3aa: CASSTLAGASYNEQFF

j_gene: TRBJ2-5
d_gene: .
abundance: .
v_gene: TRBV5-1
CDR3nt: TGCGCCAGCAGCTTGGGTCTTCAGAGGCTCGAGACCCAGTACTTC
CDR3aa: CASSLGLQRLETQYF

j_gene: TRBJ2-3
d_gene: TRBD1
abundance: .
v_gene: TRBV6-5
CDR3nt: TGTGCCAGCAGAAGGACAGGAGCGGCAGATACGCAGTATTTT
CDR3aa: CASRRTGAADTQYF

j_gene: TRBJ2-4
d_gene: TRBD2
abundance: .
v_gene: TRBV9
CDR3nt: TGTGCCAGCAGCCCCCACTTCGCGGGAGGGAGCCTAGCCAAAAACATTCAGTACTTC
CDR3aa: CASSPHFAGGSLAKNIQYF

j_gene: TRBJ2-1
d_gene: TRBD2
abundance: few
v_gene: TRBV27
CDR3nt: TGTGCCAGCGGCCGGCTAGCTGCGGGGGATGAGCAGTTCTTC
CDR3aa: CASGRLAAGDEQFF

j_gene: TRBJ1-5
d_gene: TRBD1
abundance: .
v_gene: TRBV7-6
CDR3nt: TGTGCCAGCAGCCCGGGACAGGGTGGAGGACAGCCCCAGCATTTT
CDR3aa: CASSPGQGGGQPQHF

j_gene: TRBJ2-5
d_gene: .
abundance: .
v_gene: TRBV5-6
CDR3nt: TGTGCCAGCAGCTTGGCGGGAGTGTTGTACGAGACCCAGTACTTC
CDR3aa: CASSLAGVLYETQYF

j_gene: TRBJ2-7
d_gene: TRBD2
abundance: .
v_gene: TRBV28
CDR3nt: TGTGCCAGCAGTCCAGGGGGTCTAGCGGGAGAGTACGGCGAGCAGTACTTC
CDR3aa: CASSPGGLAGEYGEQYF

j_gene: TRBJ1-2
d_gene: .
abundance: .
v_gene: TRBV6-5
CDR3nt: TGTGCCAGCAGTAGAGGGTGGGATGGCTACACCTTC
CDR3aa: CASSRGWDGYTF

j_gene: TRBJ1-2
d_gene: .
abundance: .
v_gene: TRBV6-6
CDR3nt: TGTGCCAGCAGTTGGGAACAGGGACCTATGAGCTACACCTTC
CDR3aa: CASSWEQGPMSYTF

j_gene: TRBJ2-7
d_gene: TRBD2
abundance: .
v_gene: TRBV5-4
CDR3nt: TGTGCCAGCAGCTTGGATCTAGCGGGGGGAACCGAGCAGTACTTC
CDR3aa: CASSLDLAGGTEQYF

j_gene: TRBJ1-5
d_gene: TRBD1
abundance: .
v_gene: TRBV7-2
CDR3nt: TGTGCCAGCAGCTTGGGACAGGGTCTCGAGCCCCAGCATTTT
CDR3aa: CASSLGQGLEPQHF

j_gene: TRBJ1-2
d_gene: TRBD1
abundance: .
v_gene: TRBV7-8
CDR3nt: TGTGCCAGCAGCCACAATACAGGGGGCCATGGCTACACCTTC
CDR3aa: CASSHNTGGHGYTF

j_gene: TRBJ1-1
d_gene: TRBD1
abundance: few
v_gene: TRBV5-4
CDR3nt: TGTGCCAGCAGCTTGGCCTATGGGACAGCTAACACTGAAGCTTTCTTT
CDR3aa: CASSLAYGTANTEAFF

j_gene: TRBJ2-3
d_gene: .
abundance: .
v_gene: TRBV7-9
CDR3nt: TGTGCCAGCAGCCTTGTTACAGGGGGGGTCACAGATACGCAGTATTTT
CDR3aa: CASSLVTGGVTDTQYF

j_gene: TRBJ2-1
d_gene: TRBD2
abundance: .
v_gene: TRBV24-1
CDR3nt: TGTGCCACCAGTGATTCTCCGGGACTAGCGGGAGTGGGTGAGCAGTTCTTC
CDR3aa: CATSDSPGLAGVGEQFF

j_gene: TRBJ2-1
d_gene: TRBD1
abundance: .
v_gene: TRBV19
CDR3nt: TGTGCCAGTAGGAGAGCCGGGACAGAATACAATGAGCAGTTCTTC
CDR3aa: CASRRAGTEYNEQFF

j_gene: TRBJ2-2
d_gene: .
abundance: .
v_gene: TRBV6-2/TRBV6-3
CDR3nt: TGTGCCAGCAGTTTGCAAGAGAGCACCGGGGAGCTGTTTTTT
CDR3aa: CASSLQESTGELFF

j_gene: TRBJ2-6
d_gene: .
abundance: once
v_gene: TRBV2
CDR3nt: TGTGCCAGCAGTGTGGGGGCACGCTCTGGGGCCAACGTCCTGACTTTC
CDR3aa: CASSVGARSGANVLTF

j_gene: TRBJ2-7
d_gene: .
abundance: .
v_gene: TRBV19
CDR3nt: TGTGCCAGTAGTATAGGGCCAGCCTACGAGCAGTACTTC
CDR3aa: CASSIGPAYEQYF

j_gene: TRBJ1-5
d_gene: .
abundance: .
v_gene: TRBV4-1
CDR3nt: TGCGCCAGCAGCCAACGTCCGGGAGCTAGCAATCAGCCCCAGCATTTT
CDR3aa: CASSQRPGASNQPQHF

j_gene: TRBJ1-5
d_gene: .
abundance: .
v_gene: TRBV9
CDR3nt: TGTGCCAGCTTCCTGAGGATGAGGTGTCCCACCCGCTTATATAGCAATCAGCCCCAGCATTTT
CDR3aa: CASFLRMRCPTRLYSNQPQHF

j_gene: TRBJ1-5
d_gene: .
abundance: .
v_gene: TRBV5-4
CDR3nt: TGTGCCAGCAGCTTGGCAGGGGGCAATCAGCCCCAGCATTTT
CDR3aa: CASSLAGGNQPQHF

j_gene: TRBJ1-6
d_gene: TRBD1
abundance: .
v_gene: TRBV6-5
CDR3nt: TGTGCCAGCAGTTTGAACAGGGGGCGAACTCCCCTCCACTTT
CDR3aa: CASSLNRGRTPLHF

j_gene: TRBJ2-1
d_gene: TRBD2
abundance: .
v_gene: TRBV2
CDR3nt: TGTGCCAGCAGTGAAACGGTGATAGCGGGAGCATGGGATGAGCAGTTCTTC
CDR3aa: CASSETVIAGAWDEQFF

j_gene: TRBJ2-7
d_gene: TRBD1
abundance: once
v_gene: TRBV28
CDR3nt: TGTGCCAGCAGTACAGGGACAGGCCTTGTTCGGGAGCAGTACTTC
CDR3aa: CASSTGTGLVREQYF

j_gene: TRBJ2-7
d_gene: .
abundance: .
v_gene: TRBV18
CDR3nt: TGTGCCAGCTCACCCGCGGCAAGAGGCGAGCAGTACTTC
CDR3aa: CASSPAARGEQYF

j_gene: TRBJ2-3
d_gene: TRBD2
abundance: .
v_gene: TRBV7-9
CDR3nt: TGTGCCAGCAGCTTGGGACTAGCGGACGCCCGCACAGATACGCAGTATTTT
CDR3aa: CASSLGLADARTDTQYF

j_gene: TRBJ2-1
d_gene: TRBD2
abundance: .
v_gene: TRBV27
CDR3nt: TGTGCCAGCAGACTAGCGGGGGCTGTGGAGCAGTTCTTC
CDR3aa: CASRLAGAVEQFF

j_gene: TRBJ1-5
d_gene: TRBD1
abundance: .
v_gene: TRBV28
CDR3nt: TGTGCCAGCAGTTCAGACAGGGTCGGGCAGCCCCAGCATTTT
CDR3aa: CASSSDRVGQPQHF

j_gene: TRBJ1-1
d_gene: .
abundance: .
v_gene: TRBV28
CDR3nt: TGTGCCAGCAGGTCTTTGACAGTGGAAGCTTTCTTT
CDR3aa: CASRSLTVEAFF